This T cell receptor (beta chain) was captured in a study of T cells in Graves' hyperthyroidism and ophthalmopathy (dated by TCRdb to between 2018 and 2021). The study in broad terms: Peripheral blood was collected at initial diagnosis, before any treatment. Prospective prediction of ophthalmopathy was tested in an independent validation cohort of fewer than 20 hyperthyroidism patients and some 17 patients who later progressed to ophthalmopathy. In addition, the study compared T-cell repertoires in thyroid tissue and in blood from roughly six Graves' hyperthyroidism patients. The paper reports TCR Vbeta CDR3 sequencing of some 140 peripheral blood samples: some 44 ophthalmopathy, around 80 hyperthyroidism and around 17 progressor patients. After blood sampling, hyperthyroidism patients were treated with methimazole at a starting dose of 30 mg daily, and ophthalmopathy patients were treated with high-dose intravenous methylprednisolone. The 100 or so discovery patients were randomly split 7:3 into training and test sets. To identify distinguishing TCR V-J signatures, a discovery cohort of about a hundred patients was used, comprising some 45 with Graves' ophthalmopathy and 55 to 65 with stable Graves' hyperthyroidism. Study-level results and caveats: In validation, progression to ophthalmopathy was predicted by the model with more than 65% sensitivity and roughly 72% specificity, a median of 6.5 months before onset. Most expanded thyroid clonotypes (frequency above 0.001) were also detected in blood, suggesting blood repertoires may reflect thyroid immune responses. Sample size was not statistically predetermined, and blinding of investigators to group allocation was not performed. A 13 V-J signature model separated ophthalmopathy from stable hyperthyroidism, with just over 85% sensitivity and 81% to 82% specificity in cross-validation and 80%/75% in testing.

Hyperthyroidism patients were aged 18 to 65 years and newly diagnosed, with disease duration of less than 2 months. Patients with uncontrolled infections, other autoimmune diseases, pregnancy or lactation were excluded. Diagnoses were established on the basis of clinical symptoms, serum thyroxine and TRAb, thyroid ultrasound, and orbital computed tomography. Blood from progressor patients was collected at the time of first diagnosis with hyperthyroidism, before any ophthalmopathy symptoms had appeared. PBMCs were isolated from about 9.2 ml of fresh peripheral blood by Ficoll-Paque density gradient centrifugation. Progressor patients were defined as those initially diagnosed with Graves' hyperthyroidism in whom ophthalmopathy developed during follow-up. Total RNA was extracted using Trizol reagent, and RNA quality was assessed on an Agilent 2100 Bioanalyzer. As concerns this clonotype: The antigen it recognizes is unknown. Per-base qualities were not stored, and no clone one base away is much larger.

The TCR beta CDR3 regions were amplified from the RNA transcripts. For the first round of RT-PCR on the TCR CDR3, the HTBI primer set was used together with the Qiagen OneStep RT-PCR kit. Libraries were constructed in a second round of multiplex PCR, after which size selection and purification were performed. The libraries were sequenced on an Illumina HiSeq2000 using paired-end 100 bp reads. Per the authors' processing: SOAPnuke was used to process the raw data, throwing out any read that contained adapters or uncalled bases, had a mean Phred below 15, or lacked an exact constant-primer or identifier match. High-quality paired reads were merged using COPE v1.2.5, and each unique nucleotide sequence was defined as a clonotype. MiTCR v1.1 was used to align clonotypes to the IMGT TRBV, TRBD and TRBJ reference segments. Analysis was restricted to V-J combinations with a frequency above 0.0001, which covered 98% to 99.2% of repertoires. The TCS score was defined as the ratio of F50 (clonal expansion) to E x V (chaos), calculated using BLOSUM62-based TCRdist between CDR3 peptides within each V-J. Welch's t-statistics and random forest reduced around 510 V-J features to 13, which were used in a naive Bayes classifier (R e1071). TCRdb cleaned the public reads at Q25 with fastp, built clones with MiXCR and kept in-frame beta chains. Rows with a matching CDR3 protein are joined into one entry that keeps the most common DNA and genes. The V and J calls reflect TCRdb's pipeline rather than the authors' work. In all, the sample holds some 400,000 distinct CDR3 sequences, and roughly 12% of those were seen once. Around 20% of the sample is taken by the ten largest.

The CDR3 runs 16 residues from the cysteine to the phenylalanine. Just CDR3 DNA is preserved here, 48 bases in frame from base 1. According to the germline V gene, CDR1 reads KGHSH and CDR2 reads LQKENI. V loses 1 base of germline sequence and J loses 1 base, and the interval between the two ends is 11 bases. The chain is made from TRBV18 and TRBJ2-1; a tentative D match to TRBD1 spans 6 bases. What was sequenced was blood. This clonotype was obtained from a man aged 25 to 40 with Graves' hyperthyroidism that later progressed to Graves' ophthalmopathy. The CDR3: CASSPQGEISYNEQFF. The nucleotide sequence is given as TGTGCCAGCTCACCACAGGGGGAGATATCCTACAATGAGCAGTTCTTC.